The entry that follows covers one T cell receptor (beta chain) sequence. This record comes from a study of T cell changes during pregnancy in multiple sclerosis. Sequencing used immunoSEQ multiplex PCR; TCRdb keeps in-frame clones, though not all of them. The sample yields approximately 82,000 clones, around 90% seen once. The V gene end was trimmed by 1 base and the J gene end by 7 bases; junction bases not matched to a gene: 3. The germline gives CDR1 MNHNS, CDR2 SASEGT. The CDR3 sequence is 13 residues long. Material: CD4+ T cells from peripheral blood mononuclear cells, obtained in the second trimester of pregnancy. The rearrangement uses TRBV6-1 and TRBJ1-1, with 7 bases identical to TRBD1. This receptor was identified in a female donor with multiple sclerosis, enrolled in a pregnancy study. DNA of the CDR3: TGTGCCAGCAGTGAAGACAGGGGTAGTGAAGCTTTCTTT. Translated, it gives CASSEDRGSEAFF.